The clone carrying this TCR beta chain was found a few times. The data belong to a study of response to subunit inactivated influenza vaccine. TCRdb itself ran the RT-PCR reads through MiXCR, one entry per CDR3 protein. The repertoire holds more than 600,000 distinct CDR3 sequences, with about a fifth as singletons. The CDR3 consists of 12 residues. V lost 3 bases and J 7 bases, leaving 13 bases between the germline ends. Germline loops: CDR1 DFQATT, CDR2 SNEGSKA (reference sequence). V usage is TRBV20-1 and J usage is TRBJ2-7; D might be TRBD2 (5 bases). The source material was PBMCs from blood, sampled approximately 5 days after vaccination. This TCR was sampled from a man aged 45-60 years who received an inactivated influenza vaccine. In nucleotides, the CDR3 is TGCAGTGCTAGCGCGGGTAGTCAAGAGCAGTACTTC. Encoded protein: CSASAGSQEQYF.